This T cell receptor (beta chain) was sequenced for a study of CD8+ T cells in alopecia areata. Following extraction, RNA underwent reverse transcription to cDNA, which served as the sequencing template. The protocol was immunoSEQ multiplex PCR, while the TCRdb copy is restricted to in-frame clones and leaves out a portion. The sample gives roughly 150,000 clones, about 51% of which show up once; just under 20% is in the top ten. Germline CDR1 LGHNT, CDR2 FRNRAP. The ends were cut back, 3 bases at V and 3 bases at J, with 5 bases in the middle. CDR3 length: 12 residues. V usage is TRBV12-5 and J usage is TRBJ1-1; D is unresolved. The receptor comes from a human donor with alopecia areata. This specimen was CD8+ T cells sorted from blood, taken at week 0. The CDR3 nucleotides read TGTGCTAGTGGTTTCGGGCACACTGAAGCTTTCTTT. The encoded protein is CASGFGHTEAFF.